Each of the 21 T cell receptor beta chains below was sequenced from the same sample in a study of blood T cell repertoires in COVID-19. Sequencing was performed with immunoSEQ multiplex PCR; in TCRdb, only in-frame clones are kept and a portion is missing. In the table there are a few hundred thousand clones, 80% to 90% of which are singletons. Input material: PBMCs or T cells enriched from blood (not recorded which). The receptors shown here come from a man in his forties who had recovered from COVID-19.

This clone was recorded once. The J gene is TRBJ1-2, the V gene TRBV28; 10 bases map to TRBD1. The ends lost 5 bases at V and 8 bases at J; junction bases unmatched: 2. CDR1 is MDHEN and CDR2 is SYDVKM in the germline V gene. The CDR3 consists of 12 residues. For the CDR3, the DNA is TGTGCCAGCAGTGGGACAGGGGAGGGCTACACCTTC. It is translated as CASSGTGEGYTF.

A remark on this clone: Other DNA sequences of this sample code for an identical CDR3. The chain carries TRBV7-2 and TRBJ1-6, with D possibly being TRBD1 (5 bases). Trimming took off 6 bases at V and 1 base at J, with 13 bases between the two ends. This CDR3 has 16 amino acids. Germline V gene lookup returns CDR1 SGHTA and CDR2 FQGNSA. In nucleotides, the CDR3 is TGTGCCAGCAGTCAACTCAGGGTTTCCTATAATTCACCCCTCCACTTT. Protein: CASSQLRVSYNSPLHF.

The chain uses TRBV5-5 and TRBJ1-2; TRBD1 matches at 7 bases. The CDR3 length is 15 residues. J was trimmed by 0 bases and V by 4 bases; bases with no gene match: 6. Germline CDR1 is SGHKS and CDR2 is YYEKEE (reference sequence). The DNA of the CDR3 is TGTGCCAGCAGCGCCAGCCAGGGGGCTAACTATGGCTACACCTTC. As protein: CASSASQGANYGYTF.

This chain connects TRBV2 to TRBJ1-5; TRBD1 matches at 7 bases. CDR3 length: 15 residues. Germline CDR1 SNHLY, CDR2 FYNNEI. The V and J ends lost 5 bases and 7 bases, in that order; junction bases with no gene match: 11. The CDR3 here is CASSPGQSVRQPQHF. CDR3 DNA sequence: TGTGCCAGCAGTCCGGGACAGTCGGTCAGGCAGCCCCAGCATTTT.

V gene TRBV4-3 combines with J gene TRBJ1-1, with a tentative D call TRBD1 (5 bases). The CDR3 sequence is 14 residues long. Trimming removed 2 bases at V and 1 base at J, with 8 bases between. The V gene's germline CDR1 is LGHNA and CDR2 YSLEER. Here the CDR3 DNA reads TGCGCCAGCAGCCAAAAGGGGCCGAACACTGAAGCTTTCTTT. This codes for CASSQKGPNTEAFF.

The V and J genes are TRBV4-2 and TRBJ1-6; TRBD1 aligns across 8 bases. This CDR3 is 17 amino acids long. Unmatched junction bases numbered 9, after V lost 1 base and J lost 7 bases. Germline CDR1 and CDR2: LGHNA and YNFKEQ. Here the CDR3 reads CASSQGLQGAVNSPLHF. The DNA of the CDR3 is TGTGCCAGCAGCCAAGGACTCCAGGGGGCGGTGAATTCACCCCTCCACTTT.

The chain is built from TRBV7-9 and TRBJ2-7; TRBD1 agrees at 7 bases. Germline V gene sequence: CDR1 SEHNR, CDR2 FQNEAQ (reference sequence). The CDR3 is 16 residues long. The J segment lost 1 base and the V segment lost 5 bases, leaving 11 bases of the junction unmatched. DNA of the CDR3: TGTGCCAGCAGCACATTCGCCGGGACAGTTTCCTACGAGCAGTACTTC. Residues: CASSTFAGTVSYEQYF.

Comments on this clone: Other DNA sequences within the sample encode an identical CDR3. The chain combines TRBV7-2 with TRBJ2-7; 9 bases agree with TRBD1. CDR1 and CDR2 from the germline V gene are SGHTA and FQGNSA. This CDR3 contains 14 residues. V lost 4 bases and J lost 3; bases outside the gene matches: 4. The CDR3 region is CASSSGTGFYEQYF. CDR3 DNA sequence: TGTGCCAGCAGCTCCGGGACAGGGTTCTACGAGCAGTACTTC.

V usage is TRBV28 and J usage is TRBJ2-7; D possibly corresponds to TRBD1 (6 bases). The germline gives CDR1 MDHEN, CDR2 SYDVKM. The CDR3 has 13 residues. V was trimmed by 3 bases and J by 3 bases, leaving 9 bases between them. For the CDR3, the DNA is TGTGCCAGCAGTTTTGGACAGAGCTACGAGCAGTACTTC. This sequence encodes CASSFGQSYEQYF. The entire variable domain, with the rest obtained from reference TRBV28 and TRBJ2-7, is as follows: DVKVTQSSRYLVKRTGEKVFLECVQDMDHENMFWYRQDPGLGLRLIYFSYDVKMKEKGDIPEGYSVSREKKERFSLILESASTNQTSMYLCASSFGQSYEQYFGPGTRLTVT.

The chain uses TRBV7-9 and TRBJ2-1; D gene ambiguous. The V gene lost 4 bases and the J gene lost 0 bases, with 13 bases spanning the gap. The CDR3 totals 16 residues. CDR1 SEHNR and CDR2 FQNEAQ come from the germline V gene (reference sequence). CDR3 sequence reads: CASSWWRNPSYNEQFF. The DNA for the CDR3 is TGTGCCAGCAGCTGGTGGCGGAACCCCTCCTACAATGAGCAGTTCTTC.

V usage is TRBV19 and J usage is TRBJ2-1; 8 nucleotides line up with TRBD1. Germline CDR1 and CDR2: LNHDA and SQIVND (reference sequence). V lost 1 base, J lost 5 bases, and 1 base stayed unmatched. The CDR3 has 14 amino acids. CDR3 DNA: TGTGCCAGTAGTATAGGGACAGGGAACAATGAGCAGTTCTTC. It is translated as CASSIGTGNNEQFF.

The chain combines TRBV21-1 with TRBJ1-2; the tabulated D call, TRBD1, remains unverified against the DNA. TRBV21-1 is designated a pseudogene. CDR3 length: 13 residues. The CDR3 DNA is TGTGCCAGCAGCAAAGACGACAGCTATGGCTACACCTTC. It specifies CASSKDDSYGYTF.

The CDR3 DNA is TGTGCCAGTAGTATTAATCAGGGGCAGACACCCCTCCACTTT. It is translated as CASSINQGQTPLHF. The chain is built from TRBV19 and TRBJ1-6; tentative D call: TRBD1 (6 bases). The V gene lost 3 bases and the J gene lost 11 bases, with 14 bases spanning the gap. Germline loops: CDR1 LNHDA, CDR2 SQIVND (reference sequence). The CDR3 is 14 residues long.

In this sample, this clone turned up a few times. The chain recombines TRBV23-1 with TRBJ2-1, with 7 bases that match TRBD1. TRBV23-1 is sorted into the ORF group, with uncertain function. Trimming took 0 bases from V and 7 from J; bases not matched to a gene: 12. The CDR3 is 17 residues long. Here the CDR3 reads CASSQSLSRGTGNEQFF. The CDR3 DNA follows: TGCGCCAGCAGTCAATCGCTTTCCAGGGGGACGGGGAATGAGCAGTTCTTC.

Only one count was recorded for this clone. The rearrangement links TRBV18 to TRBJ2-1; possibly TRBD1 for D (6 bases). The germline CDR1 and CDR2 sequences are KGHSH and LQKENI. CDR3 length: 15 amino acids. The V and J ends lost 5 bases and 2 bases respectively, with 13 bases between them. In nucleotides, the CDR3 is TGTGCCAGCTCATCCCGACAGGAAACCTACAATGAGCAGTTCTTC. As protein: CASSSRQETYNEQFF.

The V gene is TRBV4-2, the J gene TRBJ2-3; TRBD2 agrees at 8 bases. The germline gives CDR1 LGHNA, CDR2 YNFKEQ. Germline trimming cut 4 bases from V and 5 bases from J; bases unmatched to any gene: 14. This CDR3 is built from 17 residues. The CDR3 region has the DNA TGTGCCAGCAGCCTCGGGGGGCGGGGGGCCGTGGGAGATACGCAGTATTTT. Translated: CASSLGGRGAVGDTQYF.

DNA of the CDR3: TGTGCCACCCTGGGCAGGGGGAACTATAATTCACCCCTCCACTTT. Protein sequence: CATLGRGNYNSPLHF. The chain has TRBV6-5 and TRBJ1-6; TRBD1 aligns across 7 bases. V lost 10 bases to trimming and J lost 3 bases; unmatched junction nucleotides: 9. Germline CDR1 MNHEY, CDR2 SVGAGI. The CDR3 is 15 residues long.

This sequence joins TRBV27 and TRBJ1-1, with D unresolved. Trimming stripped 3 bases from V and 4 bases from J, with 9 bases between. CDR1 and CDR2 (germline): MNHEY, SMNVEV (reference sequence). This CDR3 has 13 amino acids. CDR3 in amino acids: CASSFLSGTEAFF. Here the CDR3 DNA reads TGTGCCAGCAGTTTTCTTTCGGGCACTGAAGCTTTCTTT.

Only a few counts were recorded for this clone. The DNA for the CDR3 is TGTGCCAGCAACCCGACTAGCGGTGCCTACGAGCAGTACTTC. Translated: CASNPTSGAYEQYF. The V call is TRBV7-2, the J call TRBJ2-7; 9 bases fit TRBD2. Germline CDR1 reads SGHTA; CDR2 reads FQGNSA. The J segment lost 2 bases and the V segment lost 7 bases, leaving 6 bases of the junction unmatched. The CDR3 extends over 14 amino acids. The full variable domain, its missing parts supplied by reference TRBV7-2 and TRBJ2-7, is GAGVSQSPSNKVTEKGKDVELRCDPISGHTALYWYRQSLGQGLEFLIYFQGNSAPDKSGLPSDRFSAERTGGSVSTLTIQRTQQEDSAVYLCASNPTSGAYEQYFGPGTRLTVT.

This sequence joins TRBV19 and TRBJ2-3, with TRBD1 identical over 10 bases. The V segment lost 3 bases and the J segment 2 bases; nucleotides outside the gene matches: 5. In germline, CDR1 is LNHDA, CDR2 SQIVND (reference sequence). The CDR3 totals 16 residues. CDR3: CASSIPGQGNTDTQYF. Here the CDR3 DNA reads TGTGCCAGTAGTATCCCGGGACAGGGGAACACAGATACGCAGTATTTT.

The rearrangement joins TRBV21-1 to TRBJ2-5; the table gives TRBD2 as D, unverified against the DNA. TRBV21-1 represents a pseudogene. The CDR3 is 16 residues long. CDR3 sequence (DNA): TGTGCCAGCAGCAAAGTAAGTGTCGGTCGCGAAGAGACCCAGTACTTC. It translates to CASSKVSVGREETQYF.